This TCR beta chain was found in a study of T cell repertoires in cytomegalovirus infection. TCRdb processed the reads anew with MiXCR; each CDR3 protein has one entry. Of some 440,000 distinct CDR3 sequences in the sample, roughly 31% are singletons; the top ten hold around 15%. The germline V and J ends were trimmed by 7 bases and 6 bases, with 17 bases remaining between them. Germline V CDR1 and CDR2: SGHVS, FNYEAQ. This CDR3 spans 14 amino acids. Material: PBMCs. The gene calls are TRBV7-6 and TRBJ2-3; a weak D match, TRBD2 (6 bases). The sequence came from a human donor in good health (CMV status not recorded). Some clones in this sample may be carry-over from other donors' samples. The CDR3 loop reads CASTHWRGVDTQYF. CDR3 nucleotides: TGTGCCAGCACCCACTGGCGGGGAGTGGATACGCAGTATTTT.